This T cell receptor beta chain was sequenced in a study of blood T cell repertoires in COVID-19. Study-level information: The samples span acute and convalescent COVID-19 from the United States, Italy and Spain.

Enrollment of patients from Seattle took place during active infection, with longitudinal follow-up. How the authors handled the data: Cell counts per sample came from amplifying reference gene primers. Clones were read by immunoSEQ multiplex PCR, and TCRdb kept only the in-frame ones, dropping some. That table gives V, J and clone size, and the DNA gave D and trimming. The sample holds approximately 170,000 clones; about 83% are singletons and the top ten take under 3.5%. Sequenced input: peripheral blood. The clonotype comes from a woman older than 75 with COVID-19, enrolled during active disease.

CDR3 sequence reads: CASSYPSKGVNGYTF. The CDR3 DNA follows: TGTGCCAGCAGTTACCCGAGTAAAGGAGTAAATGGCTACACCTTC. This sequence joins TRBV6-5 and TRBJ1-2; no definite D call. Trimming took 2 bases from V and 6 from J, leaving 16 bases between them. The CDR3 contains 15 residues. CDR1 and CDR2 from the germline V gene are MNHEY and SVGAGI.